The clone carrying this T cell receptor beta chain has a single count. Its antigen is undetermined. Profiling relied on immunoSEQ multiplex PCR, and the TCRdb table lists in-frame clones only, not all of them. Among over 130,000 clones listed, 90% to 95% were seen once. Pooled samples include second doses given at about 4 or 12 weeks. These data originate in a study of T cell responses to AZD1222 COVID-19 vaccine. Findings and limits, study-wide: Increases in Spike-specific TCR breadth and depth were seen after two AZD1222 doses.

CDR3 length: 14 amino acids. Trimming removed 5 bases at V and 0 bases at J, with 10 bases between. Germline CDR1 is LNHDA and CDR2 is SQIVND (reference sequence). The source was peripheral blood, collected 28 days after the second AZD1222 dose. V is TRBV19 and J is TRBJ1-1; D not certain. The receptor was isolated from an adult who received the AZD1222 COVID-19 vaccine. The CDR3 region is CASSLGPLNTEAFF. The CDR3 nucleotides read TGTGCCAGTAGTCTCGGACCTCTGAACACTGAAGCTTTCTTT.